This T cell receptor beta chain was obtained from a study of cytomegalovirus exposure and HLA in healthy donors (dated by TCRdb to between 2016 and 2019). Study-level background: According to a later analysis, the approximately 120 validation repertoires were produced on the same platform as the 666 repertoires of the first cohort. To predict cytomegalovirus infection status, the study brought together high-throughput TCR immunosequencing, statistical association of individual TCRs with disease status, and machine learning. A separate validation cohort of 100 to 150 different subjects was used in addition to the approximately 610-subject first cohort. The aim of the study was to test whether cataloging public T cell receptors could identify signatures of past pathogen exposure. General study outcomes and caveats: Most TCR sequences were seen in very few donors, while some public TCRs were found in many individuals. In vitro tests confirmed that a few of the cytomegalovirus-associated TCR beta chains recognize cytomegalovirus antigens. According to the authors, the approach could potentially be generalized to other disease states and immunological phenotypes. The classifier was reported to diagnose cytomegalovirus status with high specificity and sensitivity in both the original cohort and the validation cohort. A later analysis had no HLA typing for the validation cohort, so co-occurrence there was scored across all 110 or so repertoires. Of the cluster scores, 90% to 95% were above 0 in a later analysis, which found that TCRs clustered in the first cohort also tended to co-occur in the 95 to 150 validation repertoires. The study listed 164 TCR beta chains as associated with cytomegalovirus.

CDR1 and CDR2 are read off the germline V gene as MDHEN and SYDVKM. The CDR3, from cysteine to phenylalanine, totals 12 residues. The retained sequence is limited to the CDR3, 36 bases, with the frame set at the first base. V is shortened by 4 bases, J by 8 bases, and the region joining them spans 11 bases. Libraries were constructed by the immunoSEQ multiplex PCR assay. On the study's bioinformatics: A statistical classification framework was built for diagnosing cytomegalovirus status from the catalog of TCR beta chain sequences. The table was pulled from immuneACCESS by TCRdb, which kept in-frame rearrangements only. Such tables lose some clones; where checked, under half of the loss comes from unresolved V genes, and the rest has no known cause. That table furnishes V, J and clone size, whereas the DNA furnished D and trimming. The sample table records roughly 140,000 clones; just over 85% of these occur just once. Jointly, the top ten make up around 8% of the sample.

Donors formed part of the validation cohort, which comprised 120 or so subjects and was distinct from the first cohort of roughly 600 subjects. Regarding this clone: The antigen it binds to is not known. No base qualities exist here, and no much larger clone lies one base off it.

The sequence derives from a woman aged 18-29 years in good health and CMV-seropositive. What was sequenced was PBMCs. In this chain, TRBV28 is recombined with TRBJ1-2; a tentative D match to TRBD1 spans 6 bases. The CDR3 reads CASSSGQLGYTF. The bases are TGTGCCAGCAGTTCCGGACAGTTAGGCTACACCTTC.